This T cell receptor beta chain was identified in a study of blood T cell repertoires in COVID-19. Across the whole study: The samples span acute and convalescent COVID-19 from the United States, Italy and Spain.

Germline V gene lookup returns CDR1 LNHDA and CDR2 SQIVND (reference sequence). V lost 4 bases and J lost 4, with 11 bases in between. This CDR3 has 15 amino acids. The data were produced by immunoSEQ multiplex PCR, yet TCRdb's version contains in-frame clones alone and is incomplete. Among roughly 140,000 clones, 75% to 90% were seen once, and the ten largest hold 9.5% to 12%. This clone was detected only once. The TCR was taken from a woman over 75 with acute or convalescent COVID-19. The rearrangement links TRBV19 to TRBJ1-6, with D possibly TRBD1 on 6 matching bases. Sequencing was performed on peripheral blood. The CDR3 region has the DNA TGTGCCAGTAGTAACAGGGCAACTTATAATTCACCCCTCCACTTT. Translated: CASSNRATYNSPLHF. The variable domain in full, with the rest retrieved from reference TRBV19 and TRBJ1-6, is DGGITQSPKYLFRKEGQNVTLSCEQNLNHDAMYWYRQDPGQGLRLIYYSQIVNDFQKGDIAEGYSVSREKKESFPLTVTSAQKNPTAFYLCASSNRATYNSPLHFGNGTRLTVT.